This T cell receptor beta chain was captured by sequencing in a study of cytomegalovirus exposure and HLA in healthy donors. General study results and limits: The productive fraction for most TCR beta V segments was about 87% or about 30% in an earlier analysis.

As regards this clone: The antigen remains undetermined.

V lost 4 bases to trimming and J lost 4 bases, with 7 bases between them. The CDR3 runs 12 residues. CDR1 is WSHSY, CDR2 SAAADI, per germline. PCR employed 60 Vbeta and 13 Jbeta primers. The method was immunoSEQ multiplex PCR; TCRdb's version includes in-frame clones alone and lacks a portion of them. The table lists fewer than 200,000 clones, roughly four fifths of them singletons, with 2.5% to 3% in the top ten. This rearrangement joins TRBV10-2 to TRBJ2-5; tentative D call: TRBD2 (5 bases). Material: PBMCs. The receptor was isolated from a woman between 50 and 59 years old in good health and CMV-seropositive. CDR3 region: CASSVEGETQYF. The CDR3 DNA follows: TGCGCCAGCAGTGTCGAGGGAGAGACCCAGTACTTC.